This T cell receptor beta chain stems from a study of blood T cells in healthy people across ages. Overall study: Researchers report that template switching captured about one barcoded beta molecule per two T cells.

The CDR3 contains 13 residues. Germline V gene sequence: CDR1 GTSNPN, CDR2 SVGIG (reference sequence). V was clipped by 1 base and J by 4 bases, with 10 bases between them. Primers used in a second PCR of roughly 6 to 12 cycles were a sample-barcoded 5' primer and a J-beta primer mix. Researchers report that a template-switch adaptor with 12 random nucleotides tagged each cDNA molecule. TCRdb reprocessed the 5' RACE reads via MiXCR and lists one record per CDR3 protein. The table includes 650,000 or so distinct CDR3 sequences, over 40% detected once. In regard to this clonotype: Its antigen remains unknown.

Study observations and caveats: There were more naive CD4+ cells and higher diversity in long-lived donors than in aged donors.

The rearrangement uses TRBV30 and TRBJ1-1; TRBD1 is a possible D gene (6 bases). Source material: blood. This clonotype was obtained from a woman of 80 years or more in good health. CDR3 sequence: CAWSDREGTEAFF. The CDR3 nucleotides are TGTGCCTGGAGTGACAGGGAGGGCACTGAAGCTTTCTTT.